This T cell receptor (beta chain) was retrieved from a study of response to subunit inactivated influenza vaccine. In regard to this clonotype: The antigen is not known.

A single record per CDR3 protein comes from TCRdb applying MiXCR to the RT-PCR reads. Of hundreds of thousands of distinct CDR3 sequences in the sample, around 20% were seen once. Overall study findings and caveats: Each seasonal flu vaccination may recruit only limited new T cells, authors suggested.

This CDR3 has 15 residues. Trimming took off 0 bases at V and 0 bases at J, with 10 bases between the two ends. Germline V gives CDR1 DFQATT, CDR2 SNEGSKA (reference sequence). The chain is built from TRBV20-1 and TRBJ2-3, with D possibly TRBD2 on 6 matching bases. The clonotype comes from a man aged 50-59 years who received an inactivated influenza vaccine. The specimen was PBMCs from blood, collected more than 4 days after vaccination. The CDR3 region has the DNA TGCAGTGCTAGAGATGGCGGGATTAGCACAGATACGCAGTATTTT. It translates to CSARDGGISTDTQYF.